This T cell receptor (beta chain) stems from a study of T cells in narcolepsy (dated by TCRdb to the late 2010s). With respect to the entire study: Healthy control donors were enrolled in the study alongside patients who had narcolepsy type 1 or type 2 (NT1, NT2). The study sought autoreactive T cells targeting hypocretin neuron self-antigens (hypocretin, TRIB2) in narcolepsy patients, using TCR Vbeta sequencing to track clonotypes in blood and CSF.

Libraries came from the immunoSEQ multiplex PCR assay. In TCRdb, the immuneACCESS table is reduced to in-frame sequences with V and J assigned. These tables do not hold every clone; where another copy was compared, an unresolved V gene accounts for under half, and the others remain unexplained. This sample is represented by around 26,000 clones; 84% of them were singletons. The ten top clones hold approximately 1.3% of the sample. CDR1 and CDR2, looked up from the germline V gene (reference sequence), are MNHEY and SMNVEV. The CDR3 holds 14 amino acids from the cysteine to the phenylalanine. Only the CDR3 DNA is retained, 42 bases long and in frame from the first base. The germline V end is reduced by 5 bases and the J end by 6 bases; junction bases left unmatched: 5. A note on this clone: What antigen it recognizes has not been identified. No per-base quality is available; no much larger clone lies one base away.

For TCR Vbeta sequencing, memory CD4+ T cells were sorted ex vivo from the peripheral blood of narcolepsy patients and healthy controls. What the authors observed across the whole study: Patients and controls had comparable numbers of sequenced blood memory CD4+ clonotypes, averaging about 37,000 and 33,000, respectively. In plots comparing CSF and blood CD4+ T cell clonotypes from the same patient, HCRT-specific and TRIB2-specific autoreactive clonotypes were highlighted. Autoreactive clonotypes were reported to be detected serially in the blood of the same patients and of different patients, but not in the blood of healthy controls. No sequences matching autoreactive T cell clones were present in some of the blood memory CD4+ repertoires from patients and controls.

Sequencing was performed on CD45RA- memory CD4+ T cells from PBMCs. The cell subset or site label here, explained by the study, means: memory T cells sorted ex vivo from peripheral blood. The source is a human donor with narcolepsy. Here the chain combines TRBV27 and TRBJ2-7, with 12 junctional bases fitting TRBD1. The CDR3 corresponds to CASSAPGQGAEQYF. The DNA reads TGTGCCAGCAGTGCCCCGGGACAGGGGGCCGAGCAGTACTTC.